Listed below are T cell receptor beta chains from one sample, sequenced in a study of T cell responses to AZD1222 COVID-19 vaccine. TCRdb's copy holds only in-frame clones and misses some; the assay was immunoSEQ multiplex PCR. The sample lists 90,000 to 120,000 clones, around 90% occurring once. This material consisted of peripheral blood, taken 28 days after the second AZD1222 dose. Every receptor here comes from an adult who received the AZD1222 COVID-19 vaccine. CDR3s include the opening cysteine and the closing phenylalanine or tryptophan. Only part of the rows carry a size: once, few, many, or a class if the clone is expanded.

v_call: TRBV3-1/TRBV3-2; clone_size: NA; j_call: TRBJ1-2; cdr3_aa: CASSQQGNYGYTF
v_call: TRBV15; clone_size: NA; j_call: TRBJ1-4; cdr3_aa: CATSNRINEKLFF
v_call: TRBV6-5; clone_size: NA; j_call: TRBJ1-6; cdr3_aa: CASSYGVLFSPLHF
v_call: TRBV27; clone_size: NA; j_call: TRBJ2-1; cdr3_aa: CASSLWGGPYNEQFF
v_call: TRBV5-6; clone_size: NA; j_call: TRBJ1-6; cdr3_aa: CASSLALGFRLVSPLHF
v_call: TRBV28; clone_size: NA; j_call: TRBJ1-4; cdr3_aa: CASSLSEKLFF
v_call: TRBV5-6; clone_size: NA; j_call: TRBJ2-2; cdr3_aa: CASSLAGAGAVGELFF
v_call: TRBV21-1; clone_size: NA; j_call: TRBJ2-7; cdr3_aa: CASSKVTGVREQYF
v_call: TRBV7-9; clone_size: NA; j_call: TRBJ1-3; cdr3_aa: CASSVGHSSSGNTIYF
v_call: TRBV19; clone_size: NA; j_call: TRBJ1-4; cdr3_aa: CASSDTTGTNEKLFF
v_call: TRBV2; clone_size: once; j_call: TRBJ2-1; cdr3_aa: CASRTSGKDNEQFF
v_call: TRBV11-2; clone_size: NA; j_call: TRBJ2-7; cdr3_aa: CASSYSGSPPDEQYF
v_call: TRBV28; clone_size: NA; j_call: TRBJ1-1; cdr3_aa: CASRAIKNTEAFF
v_call: TRBV24-1; clone_size: NA; j_call: TRBJ2-1; cdr3_aa: CATSGREASYNEQFF
v_call: TRBV5-5; clone_size: NA; j_call: TRBJ1-6; cdr3_aa: CASSLDRARGNSPLHF
v_call: TRBV6-4; clone_size: NA; j_call: TRBJ1-1; cdr3_aa: CASSDSTGSPTEAFF
v_call: TRBV6-5; clone_size: NA; j_call: TRBJ1-2; cdr3_aa: CASSYGDRGGGYTF
v_call: TRBV27; clone_size: NA; j_call: TRBJ2-7; cdr3_aa: CASSGTTFYEQYF
v_call: TRBV6-2/TRBV6-3; clone_size: NA; j_call: TRBJ1-1; cdr3_aa: CASSPNGRGMRAFF
v_call: TRBV28; clone_size: NA; j_call: TRBJ1-2; cdr3_aa: CASSLQGAEYGYTF
v_call: TRBV7-2; clone_size: NA; j_call: TRBJ2-1; cdr3_aa: CASSPSGSYRFF
v_call: TRBV7-2; clone_size: once; j_call: TRBJ2-7; cdr3_aa: CASSPSRGYEQYF
v_call: TRBV5-1; clone_size: NA; j_call: TRBJ1-4; cdr3_aa: CASASRGLGEKLFF
v_call: TRBV2; clone_size: NA; j_call: TRBJ1-3; cdr3_aa: CASSGVRGPGNTIYF
v_call: TRBV14; clone_size: NA; j_call: TRBJ2-2; cdr3_aa: CASSLAWSYGELFF
v_call: TRBV5-5; clone_size: NA; j_call: TRBJ2-7; cdr3_aa: CASSLSGTGNSYEQYF
v_call: TRBV7-8; clone_size: NA; j_call: TRBJ1-1; cdr3_aa: CASSLARQGGTEAFF
v_call: TRBV4-1; clone_size: once; j_call: TRBJ2-3; cdr3_aa: CASSQDPFADTQYF
v_call: TRBV18; clone_size: NA; j_call: TRBJ1-1; cdr3_aa: CASSPREQGGTEAFF
v_call: TRBV6-1; clone_size: NA; j_call: TRBJ2-2; cdr3_aa: CASSEDRANTGELFF
v_call: TRBV5-5; clone_size: NA; j_call: TRBJ1-2; cdr3_aa: CASSLGRGYYGYTF
v_call: TRBV6-1; clone_size: NA; j_call: TRBJ1-1; cdr3_aa: CASSEAPTGNTEAFF
v_call: TRBV19; clone_size: NA; j_call: TRBJ2-1; cdr3_aa: CASSIGQYNEQFF
v_call: TRBV19; clone_size: NA; j_call: TRBJ2-4; cdr3_aa: CASSKGSQNIQYF
v_call: TRBV6-6; clone_size: NA; j_call: TRBJ2-5; cdr3_aa: CASSFTGGTETQYF
v_call: TRBV7-2; clone_size: NA; j_call: TRBJ2-1; cdr3_aa: CASSRGLADYNEQFF
v_call: TRBV4-1; clone_size: few; j_call: TRBJ2-7; cdr3_aa: CASSPYEQYF
v_call: TRBV3-1/TRBV3-2; clone_size: NA; j_call: TRBJ2-5; cdr3_aa: CASSPLTSGGAETQYF
v_call: TRBV9; clone_size: NA; j_call: TRBJ1-2; cdr3_aa: CASSRGQSLYGYTF
v_call: TRBV11-3; clone_size: NA; j_call: TRBJ2-1; cdr3_aa: CASSLGGINEQFF
v_call: TRBV7-7; clone_size: NA; j_call: TRBJ1-2; cdr3_aa: CASSSAGTSTYGYTF
v_call: TRBV7-9; clone_size: NA; j_call: TRBJ1-1; cdr3_aa: CASSPVPPQEMNTEAFF